The clone carrying this TCR beta chain was found a few times. Its antigen remains unidentified. This CDR3 is 13 amino acids long. Germline V gene sequence: CDR1 DFQATT, CDR2 SNEGSKA (reference sequence). Trimming stripped 3 bases from V and 0 bases from J, with 6 bases between. The data are from a study of T cell repertoires in cytomegalovirus infection. Study-level information: The public TCR beta signatures pointed to both CMV infection and matching HLA type. Study-level points and caveats: There were HLA-C-restricted CMV-specific TCR beta clonotypes dominating the ex vivo response.

TCRdb recomputed calls from the reads with MiXCR, one row per CDR3 protein. The table has some 700,000 distinct CDR3 sequences, about 33% seen once. This TCR derives from a human donor in good health (CMV status not recorded). Some clones in this sample may be carry-over from other donors' samples. Material: cultured PBMCs, obtained from culture after CMV antigen stimulation. The rearrangement uses TRBV20-1 and TRBJ2-1; D unclear. The CDR3 loop reads CSASEGSYNEQFF. Written as DNA, the CDR3 is TGCAGTGCTAGCGAAGGCTCCTACAATGAGCAGTTCTTC.